This TCR beta chain was found in a study of control samples from healthy donors and cancer patients. Data came from immunoSEQ multiplex PCR; TCRdb stores just in-frame clones and leaves some out. The table records approximately 49,000 clones, about 86% of them present only once. The V gene lost 5 bases and the J gene lost 3 bases, with 15 bases spanning the gap. Looked up from germline, CDR1 is LNHNV and CDR2 is YYDKDF (reference sequence). The CDR3 totals 15 residues. Input material: PBMCs. This receptor was obtained from a woman aged 45-60 years with lung cancer. The chain carries TRBV15 and TRBJ2-3; D possibly corresponds to TRBD1 (7 bases). CDR3 loop: CATSRPGGQTDTQYF. CDR3 bases: TGTGCCACCAGCCGACCCGGGGGACAGACAGATACGCAGTATTTT.